This TCR beta chain was identified in a study of blood T cells in healthy people across ages. At least 6.5 million PBMCs were isolated per sample. At least 5 micrograms of total RNA were extracted per sample. Germline lookup yields CDR1 SGHVS and CDR2 FQNEAQ. V lost 7 bases and J lost 0; bases outside the gene matches: 6. This CDR3 comprises 15 residues. For the second PCR, which ran for roughly 7 to 11 cycles, a sample-barcoded 5' primer and a J-beta primer mix were used. A 12-random-nucleotide template-switch adaptor tagged each cDNA molecule. TCRdb processed the 5' RACE reads anew with MiXCR; each CDR3 protein has one entry. Here the sample spans around 1.5 million distinct CDR3 sequences, approximately 40% being singletons.

The sample consisted of blood. The J gene is TRBJ2-3, the V gene TRBV7-8, with 8 bases identical to TRBD2. This TCR was recovered from a woman under 30 in good health. The CDR3 region is CASNGGGTSTDTQYF. CDR3 sequence (DNA): TGTGCCAGCAACGGCGGGGGGACTAGCACAGATACGCAGTATTTT.